This entry concerns a single TCR beta chain. This clonotype was picked up many times. The specificity of this receptor is unknown. Qualities for individual bases were not recorded, and no much larger clone is one base off. The study deep-sequenced TCR repertoires of sorted CD4+ and CD8+ blood T cells from severe aplastic anemia patients and healthy subjects. Ficoll-Paque density gradient centrifugation was used to isolate peripheral blood mononuclear cells. Before DNA was extracted, CD4+ and CD8+ T cells were sorted using either FACS or magnetic beads. The CDR3 runs 14 amino acids, cysteine and phenylalanine included. CDR3 DNA only is kept here, 42 bases in frame from base 1. V is clipped by 1 base and J by 5 bases, and the sequence between their germline boundaries is 11 bases long. Via the germline V gene, CDR1 is LGHNA and CDR2 YNFKEQ. This sample was included in a study of CD8+CD57+ T cells in acquired aplastic anemia (dated by TCRdb to the late 2010s). In the study overall: Extracted DNA from sorted CD4+ and CD8+ cells averaged around 3.3 ug, ranging from roughly 0.17 to 27.4 ug.

The paper as a whole reports these results and caveats: Although roughly 30 CD8+ CDR3 sequences were shared by patients and controls, these sequences appeared highly expressed in patients and within the immunodominant clones of patients. No significant difference in CD8+ Simpson's diversity was found between patients and healthy controls (P=0.060).

Genomic DNA was used as template for profiling of TCR beta VDJ combinations and CDR3 sequences. TCR repertoire sequencing was run on an Illumina HiSeq 2000. Processing in the source paper ran as follows. TRBV/TRBJ rearrangement plots, CDR3 size and DJ length profiles, and Simpson's diversity index were used to evaluate the repertoires. The most abundant DNA sequence in the deep sequencing data was taken as the immunodominant clone. CDR3 amino acid sequences were checked for sharing across subjects and were also compared against the VDJdb database and published repertoires. TCRdb itself trimmed the public reads at Q25 with fastp, ran MiXCR and retained productive beta chains. Merged by CDR3 protein, the rows form single entries marked with the most common genes and DNA. Clone size and V and J calls follow TCRdb, not the original study. The sample has under 350,000 distinct CDR3 sequences on record, around three fifths of them singletons. Approximately 8% of the sample comes from the top ten.

Sample: sorted CD4+, CD8+, or CD8+CD57+ T cells (not recorded which) from PBMCs. This receptor was obtained from a human donor with severe aplastic anemia or a healthy control (not recorded which). The chain employs TRBV4-2 and TRBJ2-5; no D segment can be confidently identified. The DNA reads TGTGCCAGCAGCCAAGGGACGGCCGGGGAGACCCAGTACTTC. Translated, this gives CASSQGTAGETQYF.